Below, 32 T cell receptor beta chains from the same sample are listed, as sequenced in a study of chemoradiotherapy in HPV16-positive cancers. The repertoire was sequenced with immunoSEQ multiplex PCR; TCRdb's copy has only in-frame clones and lacks some. The repertoire includes under 35,000 clones, over 90% of them detected once, and roughly 18% sits in the top ten. The sequenced sample was blood, obtained from a patient who underwent chemoradiotherapy. The receptor set was obtained from a human donor with HPV-associated anogenital cancer.

The J gene is TRBJ2-6, the V gene TRBV5-6; a possible D gene is TRBD2 (5 bases). The germline V gene has CDR1 SGHDT and CDR2 YYEEEE. The CDR3 covers 17 residues. The V gene lost 4 bases and the J gene lost 2 bases, with 16 bases spanning the gap. The CDR3 loop reads CASSLGPPGAGANVLTF. CDR3 sequence (DNA): TGTGCCAGCAGCCTAGGGCCACCCGGGGCTGGGGCCAACGTCCTGACTTTC.

The chain uses TRBV15 and TRBJ1-5; D remains unclear. Germline values: CDR1 LNHNV, CDR2 YYDKDF (reference sequence). V was clipped by 0 bases and J by 3 bases, with 9 bases between them. This CDR3 is built from 15 residues. CDR3 nucleotide sequence: TGTGCCACCAGCAGAGATGGCCAGTACAATCAGCCCCAGCATTTT. It is translated as CATSRDGQYNQPQHF.

This chain joins TRBV19 and TRBJ2-2, with D possibly matching TRBD2 (5 bases). V lost 5 bases and J 4 bases, leaving 14 bases between the germline ends. Germline V gene lookup returns CDR1 LNHDA and CDR2 SQIVND (reference sequence). This CDR3 is built from 15 residues. In DNA form, the CDR3 reads TGTGCCAGTAGTGGTCCGGAGGAAATCACCGGGGAGCTGTTTTTT. Translation gives CASSGPEEITGELFF.

This clone was picked up one time. The J gene is TRBJ2-1, the V gene TRBV7-9, with 10 bases aligning to TRBD2. There are 15 residues in the CDR3. Germline assignment: CDR1 SEHNR and CDR2 FQNEAQ (reference sequence). V was clipped by 5 bases and J by 3 bases; unmatched bases: 4. The CDR3 DNA reads TGTGCCAGCAGCCAGGGACTAGCGTTCTACAATGAGCAGTTCTTC. As protein: CASSQGLAFYNEQFF. The full variable domain, in which reference TRBV7-9 and TRBJ2-1 provide the parts outside the CDR3, is DTGVSQNPRHKITKRGQNVTFRCDPISEHNRLYWYRQTLGQGPEFLTYFQNEAQLEKSRLLSDRFSAERPKGSFSTLEIQRTEQGDSAMYLCASSQGLAFYNEQFFGPGTRLTVL.

The chain couples TRBV18 to TRBJ1-3, with 8 bases fitting TRBD1. The V gene end was trimmed by 3 bases and the J gene end by 3 bases; junction bases not matched to a gene: 4. The CDR3 is 15 residues long. Germline V gives CDR1 KGHSH, CDR2 LQKENI. The CDR3 region is CASSPTDRVGNTIYF. The CDR3 region has the DNA TGTGCCAGCTCACCGACGGACAGGGTTGGAAACACCATATATTTT.

J is TRBJ2-1 and V is TRBV6-5, with 8 bases identical to TRBD2. V lost 4 bases and J lost 9; bases outside the gene matches: 8. Per germline, CDR1 MNHEY and CDR2 SVGAGI. This CDR3 region has 14 residues. CDR3 sequence (DNA): TGTGCCAGCAGTTCCGGGGGGGGTACGGCTGAGCAGTTCTTC. Translating it yields CASSSGGGTAEQFF.

This chain uses TRBV7-2 with TRBJ2-5; D is uncertain. V was cut by 4 bases and J by 0 bases, with 9 bases left in between. Germline V gene sequence: CDR1 SGHTA, CDR2 FQGNSA. The length of the CDR3 is 14 residues. DNA of the CDR3: TGTGCCAGCAGCTACACAGCACACCAAGAGACCCAGTACTTC. It is translated as CASSYTAHQETQYF. The full variable domain, completed using reference TRBV7-2 and TRBJ2-5, is GAGVSQSPSNKVTEKGKDVELRCDPISGHTALYWYRQSLGQGLEFLIYFQGNSAPDKSGLPSDRFSAERTGGSVSTLTIQRTQQEDSAVYLCASSYTAHQETQYFGPGTRLLVL.

Only one count was recorded for this clone. V is TRBV6-5 and J is TRBJ2-2; D is ambiguous. The germline V and J ends were trimmed by 5 bases and 5 bases, with 15 bases remaining between them. The CDR3 is 15 amino acids. Germline V gene sequence: CDR1 MNHEY, CDR2 SVGAGI. As DNA, the CDR3 is TGTGCCAGCAGTACCCCCGTTGGGGTAACCGGGGAGCTGTTTTTT. It yields the protein CASSTPVGVTGELFF.

The rearrangement joins TRBV10-3 to TRBJ2-3; D gene uncertain. Trimming stripped 5 bases from V and 2 bases from J, with 2 bases between. This CDR3 has 11 amino acids. Germline CDR1 ENHRY, CDR2 SYGVKD. The CDR3 loop reads CAISNTDTQYF. The CDR3 DNA reads as TGTGCCATCAGTAACACAGATACGCAGTATTTT.

The genes are TRBV11-2 and TRBJ1-5; no clear D. The CDR3 consists of 13 residues. The ends were cut back, 4 bases at V and 3 bases at J, with 7 bases in the middle. Germline-derived CDR1 and CDR2 are SGHAT and FQNNGV. The chain's CDR3 is CASSYTDNQPQHF. In DNA, the CDR3 is TGTGCCAGCAGCTATACAGACAATCAGCCCCAGCATTTT.

The chain links TRBV7-9 to TRBJ2-1, with TRBD1 as a possible D gene (7 bases). In germline, CDR1 is SEHNR, CDR2 FQNEAQ (reference sequence). The CDR3 covers 15 residues. V dropped 5 bases and J dropped 6 bases, with 17 bases sitting between them. The CDR3 DNA reads as TGTGCCAGCAGCCTTGGACAGGTGGGGGGCAATGAGCAGTTCTTC. Translating it yields CASSLGQVGGNEQFF.

This clone was found a few times. The chain links TRBV5-4 to TRBJ1-2; 10 nucleotides agree with TRBD1. Germline V gene lookup returns CDR1 SGHNT and CDR2 YYREEE (reference sequence). Losses at the gene ends were 4 bases for V and 8 bases for J; bases not matched to a gene: 8. The CDR3 consists of 14 residues. The CDR3 nucleotides are TGTGCCAGCAGCAAGACAGGGGGCGCGCGGGGCTACACCTTC. Protein sequence: CASSKTGGARGYTF.

The V gene is TRBV7-9, the J gene TRBJ1-2; 7 positions agree with TRBD1. The J segment lost 5 bases and the V segment lost 5 bases, leaving 11 bases of the junction unmatched. The germline gives CDR1 SEHNR, CDR2 FQNEAQ (reference sequence). The CDR3 has 15 amino acids. CDR3 coding DNA: TGTGCCAGCAGCACAACCGACAGGGAGGAGTATGGCTACACCTTC. Residues: CASSTTDREEYGYTF.

The chain carries TRBV15 and TRBJ2-5, with 8 bases matching TRBD1. V lost 0 bases and J lost 7; bases outside the gene matches: 4. Germline CDR1 LNHNV, CDR2 YYDKDF (reference sequence). The CDR3 runs to 14 residues. The CDR3 region has the DNA TGTGCCACCAGCAGAGATCACGGACAGGGGACCCAGTACTTC. Translation: CATSRDHGQGTQYF.

The chain links TRBV7-6 to TRBJ2-3; 9 bases match TRBD2. The CDR3 is 17 residues long. V shed 2 bases and J 0 bases; nucleotides not matched to a gene: 6. CDR1 and CDR2 (germline): SGHVS, FNYEAQ. CDR3 protein: CASSLLAGGTSTDTQYF. CDR3 coding DNA: TGTGCCAGCAGCTTACTGGCGGGAGGGACTAGCACAGATACGCAGTATTTT.

The chain links TRBV5-1 to TRBJ1-1; 7 bases map to TRBD1. CDR3 length: 14 amino acids. Looked up from germline, CDR1 is SGHRS and CDR2 is YFSETQ. Trimming removed 4 bases from V and 4 bases from J; junction bases left unmatched: 7. In DNA, the CDR3 is TGCGCCAGCAGCGAATTCAGGGGGGTCACTGAAGCTTTCTTT. It translates to CASSEFRGVTEAFF. The complete variable domain, with remaining parts taken from reference TRBV5-1 and TRBJ1-1, reads KAGVTQTPRYLIKTRGQQVTLSCSPISGHRSVSWYQQTPGQGLQFLFEYFSETQRNKGNFPGRFSGRQFSNSRSEMNVSTLELGDSALYLCASSEFRGVTEAFFGQGTRLTVV.

J is TRBJ1-1 and V is TRBV6-6; D is uncertain. The CDR3 sequence is 16 residues long. V was pared by 0 bases and J by 1 base, with 12 bases between. Germline V lookup: CDR1 MNHNY, CDR2 SVGAGI (reference sequence). The CDR3 loop reads CASSYSRGRENTEAFF. As DNA, the CDR3 is TGTGCCAGCAGTTACTCGAGAGGACGGGAGAACACTGAAGCTTTCTTT.

The J gene is TRBJ1-1, the V gene TRBV28; no clear D gene. This CDR3 spans 12 amino acids. V was cut by 7 bases and J by 10 bases, with 16 bases left in between. CDR1 and CDR2 from the germline V gene are MDHEN and SYDVKM. The CDR3 is CASTLTAQRAFF. The DNA of the CDR3 is TGTGCCAGCACACTTACTGCCCAACGAGCTTTCTTT.

The chain is built from TRBV18 and TRBJ2-1, with D hard to call. The CDR3 runs to 15 residues. Germline V gives CDR1 KGHSH, CDR2 LQKENI. Between the trimmed V and J ends, which lost 2 bases and 3 bases, there was a span of 11 bases. This CDR3 is CASSPVYTNYNEQFF. The CDR3 DNA reads TGTGCCAGCTCACCAGTCTATACTAACTACAATGAGCAGTTCTTC.

The chain is built from TRBV21-1 and TRBJ2-7; the table's D gene call, TRBD2, was not cross checked with the DNA. TRBV21-1 counts as a pseudogene. This CDR3 spans 12 amino acids. CDR3 bases: TGTGCCAGCCCAGCGGAGTCTTATAAGCAGTACTTC. It encodes CASPAESYKQYF.

V usage is TRBV4-2 and J usage is TRBJ1-3, with TRBD1 matching over 7 bases. Germline-derived CDR1 and CDR2 are LGHNA and YNFKEQ. The length of the CDR3 is 16 residues. The V and J ends lost 4 bases and 0 bases, in that order; junction bases with no gene match: 6. CDR3 DNA sequence: TGTGCCAGCAGCCCGCGACAGGGTAACTCTGGAAACACCATATATTTT. Protein sequence: CASSPRQGNSGNTIYF.

This rearrangement joins TRBV11-2 to TRBJ2-2; 7 bases are shared with TRBD2. The trim removed 7 bases at V and 0 bases at J, leaving 5 bases unmatched. The CDR3 extends over 15 amino acids. Germline CDR1 SGHAT, CDR2 FQNNGV. The CDR3 DNA sequence: TGTGCCAGCAACCTACGGGGGGCGAACACCGGGGAGCTGTTTTTT. Its protein is CASNLRGANTGELFF.

The chain carries TRBV19 and TRBJ1-5; 11 nucleotides match TRBD1. CDR1 is LNHDA and CDR2 is SQIVND in the germline V gene (reference sequence). V lost 10 bases to trimming and J lost 2 bases; unmatched junction nucleotides: 13. This CDR3 spans 17 amino acids. CDR3 bases: TGTGCCACCGGCCGGGACAGGGGGATCGCTGGCAATCAGCCCCAGCATTTT. The encoded protein is CATGRDRGIAGNQPQHF.

This rearrangement joins TRBV5-1 to TRBJ1-4; 9 positions match TRBD1. The junction had 18 bases not matched to a gene; V was cut back by 4 bases and J by 8 bases. Germline V gene lookup returns CDR1 SGHRS and CDR2 YFSETQ. The CDR3 runs to 18 residues. DNA of the CDR3: TGCGCCAGCAGCCTAAGCTACCGAACCGGGACAGGGAGCGAAAAACTGTTTTTT. This encodes CASSLSYRTGTGSEKLFF.

The chain couples TRBV27 to TRBJ1-2; D gene unclear. The CDR3 extends over 13 amino acids. Germline V gene data show CDR1 as MNHEY and CDR2 as SMNVEV (reference sequence). Trimming left V 4 bases short and J 8 bases short, with 14 bases between. The CDR3 sequence is CASSSSRSWGYTF. DNA for the CDR3: TGTGCCAGCAGTTCCAGTCGGAGTTGGGGCTACACCTTC.

In its sample, this clone was seen once. The chain combines TRBV19 with TRBJ2-5, with D uncertain. Germline V lookup: CDR1 LNHDA, CDR2 SQIVND (reference sequence). CDR3 length equals 17 residues. Trimming took off 3 bases at V and 2 bases at J, with 19 bases between the two ends. The CDR3 region has the DNA TGTGCCAGTAGTATTTATGGCCCGGTGGCTTCGCAAGAGACCCAGTACTTC. This gives the protein CASSIYGPVASQETQYF.

V is TRBV11-2 and J is TRBJ1-5, with D tentatively TRBD1 (5 bases). The CDR3 extends over 15 amino acids. Trimming shortened V by 2 bases and J by 4 bases, and 12 bases separated the two germline ends. Germline CDR1 and CDR2: SGHAT and FQNNGV. CDR3 sequence reads: CASSLSDSFNQPQHF. The CDR3 DNA sequence: TGTGCCAGCAGCTTAAGCGACAGCTTTAATCAGCCCCAGCATTTT.

The chain recombines TRBV7-8 with TRBJ2-7, with D perhaps matching TRBD1 or TRBD2 (7 bases each). Trimming shortened V by 4 bases and J by 5 bases, and 21 bases separated the two germline ends. CDR3 length: 16 amino acids. Germline V gene data show CDR1 as SGHVS and CDR2 as FQNEAQ. CDR3 DNA: TGTGCCAGCAGCTCCTCCAGGGGTGGGAGGGGGCACGAGCAGTACTTC. Translation: CASSSSRGGRGHEQYF.

The V and J genes are TRBV5-5 and TRBJ1-2; 7 bases match TRBD1. Losses at the gene ends were 1 base for V and 4 bases for J; bases not matched to a gene: 1. Germline values: CDR1 SGHKS, CDR2 YYEKEE (reference sequence). The CDR3 covers 13 residues. The CDR3, as DNA: TGTGCCAGCAGCTTGTCAGGGGGCTATGGCTACACCTTC. Translated: CASSLSGGYGYTF.

The J gene is TRBJ1-2, the V gene TRBV27, with 12 bases aligning to TRBD1. Trimming took 8 bases from V and 8 from J; bases not matched to a gene: 9. CDR3 length: 14 amino acids. CDR1 is MNHEY and CDR2 is SMNVEV in the germline V gene (reference sequence). The CDR3 loop is CASRYYGTGGGYTF. The DNA of the CDR3 is TGTGCCAGCCGCTATTACGGGACAGGGGGCGGCTACACCTTC.

This sequence joins TRBV5-6 and TRBJ2-1; TRBD1 agrees at 9 bases. V shed 1 base, J shed 5 bases, and the junction held 13 bases outside the gene matches. The CDR3 loop spans 18 amino acids. Germline CDR1 SGHDT, CDR2 YYEEEE. CDR3 sequence reads: CASSLPDRGLPLDNEQFF. In DNA form, the CDR3 reads TGTGCCAGCAGCTTGCCGGACAGGGGTCTACCGCTGGACAATGAGCAGTTCTTC.

J is TRBJ2-6 and V is TRBV19, with 7 nucleotides matching TRBD1. V trimming: 5 bases; J trimming: 4 bases; junction bases outside the gene matches: 8. Looked up from germline, CDR1 is LNHDA and CDR2 is SQIVND (reference sequence). The CDR3 loop spans 16 amino acids. The CDR3, as DNA: TGTGCCAGTAGTCCGGAGACAGGGCTCGGGGCCAACGTCCTGACTTTC. It specifies CASSPETGLGANVLTF.